Listed here are 30 T cell receptor beta chains from one sample, sequenced in a study of blood T cell repertoires in COVID-19. Only in-frame clones appear in the TCRdb table, and some are missing; sequencing was by immunoSEQ multiplex PCR. This table holds some 62,000 clones, around 87% found once. Sequenced input: peripheral blood. These TCRs come from a woman in her sixties with COVID-19, enrolled during active disease.

The J gene is TRBJ1-2, the V gene TRBV11-2, with a weak D call TRBD1 (6 bases). Germline-derived CDR1 and CDR2 are SGHAT and FQNNGV. V lost 3 bases to trimming and J lost 1 base, with 9 bases between them. The CDR3 extends over 14 amino acids. CDR3 residues: CASSFGQLNYGYTF. DNA of the CDR3: TGTGCCAGCAGCTTCGGACAGCTTAACTATGGCTACACCTTC.

The V gene is TRBV30, the J gene TRBJ1-1; 7 bases match TRBD1. This CDR3 has 14 amino acids. V lost 3 bases to trimming and J lost 7 bases; unmatched junction nucleotides: 11. CDR1 and CDR2 from the germline V gene are GTSNPN and SVGIG (reference sequence). The CDR3 nucleotides read TGTGCCTGGAGGGAGACAGGCCAGGGGGGTGAAGCTTTCTTT. Protein: CAWRETGQGGEAFF.

The chain employs TRBV5-1 and TRBJ2-7, with unresolved D. V gave up 0 bases and J gave up 0 bases, with 13 bases separating them. The CDR3 spans 16 residues. Germline V gene lookup returns CDR1 SGHRS and CDR2 YFSETQ. CDR3 nucleotides: TGCGCCAGCAGCTTGGTATCGGCAGGTAGCTCCTACGAGCAGTACTTC. This encodes CASSLVSAGSSYEQYF. The full variable domain, rest sourced from reference TRBV5-1 and TRBJ2-7, is KAGVTQTPRYLIKTRGQQVTLSCSPISGHRSVSWYQQTPGQGLQFLFEYFSETQRNKGNFPGRFSGRQFSNSRSEMNVSTLELGDSALYLCASSLVSAGSSYEQYFGPGTRLTVT.

CDR3 amino acids: CASSSNEQYF. CDR3 in DNA: TGTGCCAGCAGCTCTAACGAGCAGTACTTC. The chain is built from TRBV11-2 and TRBJ2-7; D is ambiguous. The CDR3 runs to 10 residues. The germline gives CDR1 SGHAT, CDR2 FQNNGV. V lost 4 bases and J 5 bases, leaving 3 bases between the germline ends.

The chain uses TRBV6-5 and TRBJ1-2; TRBD1 aligns across 10 bases. The germline CDR1 and CDR2 sequences are MNHEY and SVGAGI. The V and J ends lost 7 bases and 8 bases, in that order; junction bases with no gene match: 7. The CDR3 consists of 13 residues. CDR3 nucleotide sequence: TGTGCCAGCACCAGGGACAGGGGCTCCGGCTACACCTTC. Amino acid sequence: CASTRDRGSGYTF.

The chain combines TRBV3-1 (or the pseudogene TRBV3-2) with TRBJ2-7, with no clear D. Germline V gene lookup returns CDR1 LGHDT and CDR2 YNNKEL (reference sequence). CDR3 length equals 17 residues. V was cut by 0 bases and J by 1 base, with 16 bases left in between. CDR3 nucleotides: TGTGCCAGCAGCCAAGATCCGGGTTCTAGAAGGTCCTACGAGCAGTACTTC. Protein sequence: CASSQDPGSRRSYEQYF.

This rearrangement joins TRBV7-6 to TRBJ2-3; D call uncertain. This CDR3 is 16 amino acids long. V lost 5 bases, J lost 2 bases, and 17 bases lay in between. CDR1 and CDR2 (germline): SGHVS, FNYEAQ. The CDR3 DNA reads TGTGCCAGCAGCAGAGTGGATGTGGAGCTCACAGATACGCAGTATTTT. Protein product: CASSRVDVELTDTQYF.

The chain has TRBV7-9 and TRBJ2-7; 11 nucleotides match TRBD2. The V and J ends lost 4 bases and 6 bases, in that order; junction bases with no gene match: 14. Germline-derived CDR1 and CDR2 are SEHNR and FQNEAQ (reference sequence). The CDR3 spans 17 residues. CDR3 nucleotide sequence: TGTGCCAGCAGCTCCCCGCCCGGGACTAGCGGATTTGTCGAGCAGTACTTC. Translated, it gives CASSSPPGTSGFVEQYF.

This clone appeared a single time. The J gene is TRBJ1-1, the V gene TRBV27; D unresolved. Trimming removed 6 bases at V and 7 bases at J, with 9 bases between. Per the germline V gene, CDR1 is MNHEY and CDR2 is SMNVEV (reference sequence). The CDR3 has 11 residues. In DNA form, the CDR3 reads TGTGCCAGCAGGGCTAGAAATGAAGCTTTCTTT. This encodes CASRARNEAFF.

The gene calls are TRBV7-8 and TRBJ2-7; no reliable D call. V shed 5 bases and J shed 6 bases, with 11 bases lying between them. CDR1 is SGHVS and CDR2 is FQNEAQ in the germline V gene. The CDR3 runs 12 residues. Here the CDR3 reads CASSHAWAEQYF. For the CDR3, the DNA is TGTGCCAGCAGCCACGCGTGGGCCGAGCAGTACTTC. Using reference TRBV7-8 and TRBJ2-7 for the parts outside the CDR3, the full variable domain is GAGVSQSPRYKVAKRGQDVALRCDPISGHVSLFWYQQALGQGPEFLTYFQNEAQLDKSGLPSDRFFAERPEGSVSTLKIQRTQQEDSAVYLCASSHAWAEQYFGPGTRLTVT.

The chain uses TRBV19 and TRBJ1-2; maybe TRBD1 (6 bases). The CDR3 sequence is 14 residues long. The V end lost 7 bases, the J end lost 2 bases, and 14 bases lay between the germline ends. From germline, CDR1 is LNHDA and CDR2 SQIVND (reference sequence). The CDR3 region has the DNA TGTGCCAGTACCCCCGTCGACAGGAACTATGGCTACACCTTC. This gives the protein CASTPVDRNYGYTF.

On this clone itself: The same CDR3 arises from other DNA sequences in this sample as well. V and J are TRBV18 and TRBJ2-7; the D is unclear. Germline lookup yields CDR1 KGHSH and CDR2 LQKENI. V dropped 5 bases and J dropped 2 bases, with 4 bases sitting between them. The CDR3 consists of 11 residues. The CDR3, as DNA: TGTGCCAGCTCAAACACCTACGAGCAGTACTTC. Residues: CASSNTYEQYF.

The chain is built from TRBV30 and TRBJ1-5; TRBD1 might be the D (6 bases). Germline lookup yields CDR1 GTSNPN and CDR2 SVGIG (reference sequence). Between the trimmed V and J ends, which lost 5 bases and 3 bases, there was a span of 17 bases. CDR3 length: 15 amino acids. This CDR3 reads CAWGPGHLTNQPQHF. CDR3 bases: TGTGCCTGGGGTCCGGGACACCTAACCAATCAGCCCCAGCATTTT.

This sequence joins TRBV30 and TRBJ1-1, with no clear D. Germline CDR1 GTSNPN, CDR2 SVGIG (reference sequence). Trimming stripped 3 bases from V and 4 bases from J, with 9 bases between. This CDR3 contains 12 residues. In nucleotides, the CDR3 is TGTGCCTGGAGCTCCGCGAGCACTGAAGCTTTCTTT. Amino acids: CAWSSASTEAFF.

The gene calls are TRBV6-2 or TRBV6-3 and TRBJ1-2; no clear D. V was trimmed by 2 bases and J by 4 bases, leaving 8 bases between them. This CDR3 is 13 amino acids long. CDR1 and CDR2 (germline): MNHEY, SVGEGT. The CDR3 region is CASSYEGGYGYTF. The CDR3 nucleotides are TGTGCCAGCAGTTACGAGGGAGGCTATGGCTACACCTTC.

The chain recombines TRBV5-1 with TRBJ2-7, with 7 bases fitting TRBD1. Germline V gene data show CDR1 as SGHRS and CDR2 as YFSETQ. The CDR3 runs to 16 residues. V shed 0 bases, J shed 1 base, and the junction held 7 bases outside the gene matches. The CDR3 coding sequence is TGCGCCAGCAGCTTGGATGCAGGGGGTGGTTCCTACGAGCAGTACTTC. This sequence encodes CASSLDAGGGSYEQYF. Supplemented by reference TRBV5-1 and TRBJ2-7, the full variable domain reads KAGVTQTPRYLIKTRGQQVTLSCSPISGHRSVSWYQQTPGQGLQFLFEYFSETQRNKGNFPGRFSGRQFSNSRSEMNVSTLELGDSALYLCASSLDAGGGSYEQYFGPGTRLTVT.

This clone was counted between two and nine times. The chain employs TRBV5-4 and TRBJ1-6; 12 bases match TRBD1. The CDR3 totals 15 residues. Germline V CDR1 and CDR2: SGHNT, YYREEE (reference sequence). J was trimmed by 8 bases and V by 3 bases; bases with no gene match: 3. The CDR3 DNA reads as TGTGCCAGCAGCTGGGGACAGGGGGCTTATTCACCCCTCCACTTT. It is translated as CASSWGQGAYSPLHF.

In DNA, the CDR3 is TGTGCCAGCAGCTCTGGACTAGCCACAGATACGCAGTATTTT. Encoded protein: CASSSGLATDTQYF. The chain uses TRBV7-3 and TRBJ2-3; 8 positions match TRBD2. J lost 2 bases, V lost 4 bases, and 2 bases had no gene match. The length of the CDR3 is 14 residues. Germline V gene sequence: CDR1 SGHTA, CDR2 FQGTGA.

The CDR3 nucleotides are TGTGCCAGCAGCTTAATCCTCCTACAGGGAGTCGGGGATGAAAAACTGTTTTTT. Its translation is CASSLILLQGVGDEKLFF. The V call is TRBV7-6, the J call TRBJ1-4; TRBD1 is a possible D gene (6 bases). CDR3 size: 18 residues. Deletions cut 2 bases from V and 6 bases from J, with 22 bases between. The germline CDR1 and CDR2 sequences are SGHVS and FNYEAQ.

This clone was recorded a few times. This sequence joins TRBV20-1 and TRBJ2-7; D is unresolved. This CDR3 spans 11 amino acids. V was pared by 6 bases and J by 6 bases, with 12 bases between. Germline V gives CDR1 DFQATT, CDR2 SNEGSKA (reference sequence). CDR3 residues: CSALRRSEQYF. The CDR3 nucleotides are TGCAGTGCCCTCCGCAGGTCCGAGCAGTACTTC.

V usage is TRBV9 and J usage is TRBJ1-6, with D uncertain. Germline lookup yields CDR1 SGDLS and CDR2 YYNGEE. Trimming left V 1 base short and J 8 bases short, with 16 bases between. The CDR3 consists of 16 residues. Written as DNA, the CDR3 is TGTGCCAGCAGCGTAAGCCACAACCCGGCGGATTCACCCCTCCACTTT. This gives the protein CASSVSHNPADSPLHF.

This chain joins TRBV5-1 and TRBJ1-4, with D unresolved. Gene TRBJ2-2 matches the end of the DNA better, so the J call may be wrong. CDR1 and CDR2 (germline): SGHRS, YFSETQ. The CDR3 consists of 13 residues. The CDR3, as DNA: TGCGCCAGCAGCTCCCTCCCTGGGGAGGAGCTGTTTTTT. Protein sequence: CASSSLPGEELFF.

V and J are TRBV5-4 and TRBJ1-2, with TRBD1 matching 8 bases. Germline V gene data show CDR1 as SGHNT and CDR2 as YYREEE (reference sequence). The CDR3 consists of 13 residues. J gave up 5 bases and V 4 bases, and 4 bases lay outside the gene matches. CDR3 region: CASSQGARYGYTF. The DNA for the CDR3 is TGTGCCAGCAGCCAGGGGGCGCGGTATGGCTACACCTTC.

J is TRBJ1-2 and V is TRBV29-1, with no clear D. Per germline, CDR1 SQVTM and CDR2 ANQGSEA. V shed 5 bases and J shed 3 bases, with 13 bases lying between them. This CDR3 has 13 residues. The CDR3 loop is CSVYRSIDYGYTF. The CDR3 DNA sequence: TGCAGCGTTTACAGATCTATTGACTATGGCTACACCTTC.

The V and J genes are TRBV12-3 or TRBV12-4 and TRBJ2-2; D not resolved. The CDR3 runs to 12 residues. V gave up 5 bases and J gave up 5 bases, with 6 bases separating them. The CDR3 nucleotides are TGTGCCAGCAGTCTTCGGACCGGGGAGCTGTTTTTT. Its translation: CASSLRTGELFF.

The V and J genes are TRBV7-2 and TRBJ1-2; weak D call: TRBD1 (5 bases). This CDR3 contains 13 residues. V shed 5 bases and J shed 4 bases, with 11 bases lying between them. The germline V gene has CDR1 SGHTA and CDR2 FQGNSA. CDR3 sequence (DNA): TGTGCCAGCAGCGCAGACAGTCGCTATGGCTACACCTTC. This gives the protein CASSADSRYGYTF.

This clone was recorded once. The CDR3 here is CASSKPGEQASTDTQYF. As DNA, the CDR3 is TGTGCCAGCAGTAAACCGGGCGAACAGGCTAGCACAGATACGCAGTATTTT. V and J are TRBV6-2 or TRBV6-3 and TRBJ2-3, with D possibly matching TRBD1 (5 bases). V dropped 5 bases and J dropped 0 bases, with 18 bases sitting between them. Germline V gives CDR1 MNHEY, CDR2 SVGEGT. The CDR3 loop spans 17 amino acids.

The J gene is TRBJ1-5, the V gene TRBV27, with D tentatively TRBD1 (6 bases). This CDR3 has 14 residues. V was pared by 5 bases and J by 2 bases, with 10 bases between. Per the germline V gene, CDR1 is MNHEY and CDR2 is SMNVEV (reference sequence). This CDR3 is CASSPQGRNQPQHF. The CDR3 nucleotides read TGTGCCAGCAGTCCACAGGGCCGCAATCAGCCCCAGCATTTT.

This clone came up a few times. The V call is TRBV10-1, the J call TRBJ1-2, with D unresolved. This CDR3 is built from 13 residues. V was shortened by 0 bases and J by 8 bases, with 10 bases between the two germline ends. Germline V gene sequence: CDR1 WNHNN, CDR2 SYGVQD (reference sequence). The CDR3 loop is CASSESRGRGYTF. CDR3 in DNA: TGCGCCAGCAGTGAGTCGCGAGGGCGCGGCTACACCTTC.

The J gene is TRBJ1-2, the V gene TRBV19; the D gene is possibly TRBD1 (5 bases). There are 15 residues in the CDR3. Germline V gene data show CDR1 as LNHDA and CDR2 as SQIVND (reference sequence). Trimming shortened V by 0 bases and J by 8 bases, and 16 bases separated the two germline ends. CDR3 nucleotide sequence: TGTGCCAGTAGTATAGACGGACACCCCGGAGACGGCTACACCTTC. It encodes CASSIDGHPGDGYTF.